This T cell receptor (beta chain) was identified during a study of cytomegalovirus exposure and HLA in healthy donors listed by TCRdb under 2017. Turning to the overall study: An earlier analysis of 550 to 700 of the donors reported 250 to 350 Gb of sequence data and some 100 million unique TCR beta sequences from some 180 million T cells. Using immunosequencing, the study profiled T cell repertoires from 666 subjects and related those repertoires to cytomegalovirus serostatus. An earlier analysis of 500 to 650 of the donors applied high-throughput TCR beta sequencing to assess whether each TCR beta V gene segment acted as functional or pseudogenic. All discovery cohort repertoires had been generated using a single sequencing platform. Of the 300 to 500 genotyped donors, approximately 81% were placed in the genetic ancestry cluster associated with self-reported Caucasian donors. High-throughput TCR immunosequencing, statistical association of individual TCRs with disease status, and machine learning were combined to predict cytomegalovirus infection status. A later genetic analysis took genome-wide SNP genotypes for about 65% of the roughly 670 donors and used that subset as a discovery cohort. In a later analysis, previously published TCR beta repertoires from fewer than 750 donors were re-analyzed and high-resolution HLA genotyping was added so that TCR occurrence patterns could be studied. HLA typing covered class I and class II loci at four-digit resolution. The study was designed to test whether signatures of past pathogen exposure could be identified by cataloging public T cell receptors. Among 398 genotyped donors of the cohort, an average of about 240,000 unique TCR beta nucleotide sequences were sequenced per donor, roughly a sixth of them non-productive. Besides the first cohort of 500 to 700 subjects, a separate validation cohort made up of 120 different subjects was used. Typing coverage varied by locus: 629-630 donors for A, B, C, DRB1 and DQB1; more than 500 for DQA1; approximately 610 for DPA1; roughly 450 for DPB1. In the later analysis, no new phenotypic data were used to find candidate immune exposures; instead, reliance was placed on TCR beta sequences and their occurrence across donors. About 280 gigabases of sequencing data and approximately 84 million unique TCR sequences were included in an early release covering about 600 HLA-typed donors. Roughly 5 DR-DQ haplotypes were handled as single units for association and clustering, since linkage in the cohort was strong. Donor age, sex, ethnicity and CMV serostatus were collected together with the repertoire data. On the study overall, not on this receptor specifically: A further reported finding was that TCR beta sequences accurately predicted the HLA-A and HLA-B alleles for most subjects in the first cohort. In this cohort, only TCR beta chains were sequenced, and detectable features were limited by the absence of alpha or paired-chain data. In a later analysis, several top co-occurrence clusters were reported to appear linked to parvovirus B19, influenza, CMV and Epstein-Barr virus. Because HLA typing was missing for some donors at each locus, association tests included only the typed subset. Some IMGT-functional V segments, including TRBV6-2 and TRBV6-3, could not be told apart with the 87-base-pair reads, so those segments were excluded. According to a later analysis, most CMV-associated TCR beta chains appeared to be HLA-restricted, and the HLA associations seemed to be driven largely by CMV exposure. The authors suggested that the approach could potentially be extended to other disease states and immunological phenotypes. When HLA alleles, especially DR and DQ, strongly co-occurred, TCR associations were difficult to assign to individual alleles. A later analysis associated about 16,000 TCR beta sequences with specific HLA alleles at a false discovery rate of 0.05. Three of the identified cytomegalovirus-associated TCR beta chains were confirmed in vitro to be specific for cytomegalovirus antigens. Linkage disequilibrium might explain the correlated functional status among segregating V segments, but an unknown experimental factor could not be excluded. In a later analysis, the rate of TCR association differed among HLA loci, with DRB1 alleles having the most associated TCRs and HLA-C alleles having the fewest. The classifier was reported to diagnose cytomegalovirus status with high specificity and sensitivity in both the original and validation cohorts. Across donors, most TCR sequences were observed very rarely, whereas some public TCRs were present in many individuals. A group of highly shared sequence variants was considered likely to be a technical artifact of the sequencing pipeline. According to a later genetic analysis, donors in an Asian-associated ancestry cluster had fewer N-insertions in productive TCRs than the approximately 690-donor mean. An earlier analysis of approximately 540 of the donors showed that most TCR beta V segments appeared in productive rearrangements either about 87% or about 30% of the time, which broadly matched IMGT annotations. A later genetic analysis associated a missense DCLRE1C variant with V-gene and J-gene trimming of TCR beta chains, and an independent cohort replicated the association. The presence/absence analyses assumed that sequencing depth was roughly uniform across donors, and that assumption may not be true. A later analysis found that HLA-associated TCR beta chains were more clonally expanded and had lower generation probabilities than equally common non-associated chains. CMV serostatus was the only immune exposure information available for the cohort. The study gave a list of some 150 TCR beta chains associated with cytomegalovirus. Because counts were too low, about 17 rarely observed V segments, including chromosome 9 orphons, were excluded from the earlier analysis of 587 of the donors.

V is reduced by 6 bases and J by 5 bases, leaving a spacing of 13 bases between them. The germline V gene encodes CDR1 SQVTM and CDR2 ANQGSEA. The CDR3 sequence holds 12 residues, the cysteine and phenylalanine included. Only the CDR3 part of the read is kept: 36 bases, read in frame from the first base. As for this clone: No antigen is known for it. One base away there is no much larger clone; base qualities are not given.

The library was generated by the immunoSEQ multiplex PCR assay. For the multiplex PCR, a mixture combining 60 forward primers for TCR Vbeta segments and 13 reverse primers for TCR Jbeta segments was used. The CDR3 region of rearranged TCR beta genes was amplified from genomic DNA by a multiplex PCR assay. The amplified TCR beta libraries were sequenced on the Illumina HiSeq System as 87-base-pair reads. Concerning the study's data processing: In a later analysis, roughly 80 million unique TCR beta chains were counted across the 650 to 700 repertoires, and about 10 million of these chains were shared by at least two donors. To remove PCR and sequencing errors, raw reads were error-corrected and collapsed into unique sequences using a nearest-neighbor algorithm that merged closely related sequences. Alignment of CDR3 sequences to IMGT reference sequences was used to assign V, D and J gene segments. For a sequence to be retained, a match of at least six nucleotides to both a V gene segment and a J gene segment was required. Rearrangements were classified as productive when the CDR3 lacked stop codons and remained in frame with V and J, and all other rearrangements were classified as non-productive. Following IMGT convention, CDR3 was defined as the stretch from the second conserved V-encoded cysteine up to the conserved J-encoded phenylalanine. The earlier analysis of approximately 500 of the donors excluded sequences that lacked an unambiguous match to a single V gene segment. In an earlier analysis of about 590 of the donors, a V segment was called functional when productive rearrangements were above 56.7%, and segregating when the standard deviation between donors exceeded 5%. A statistical classification framework was developed to diagnose cytomegalovirus status using the catalog of TCR beta chain sequences. A later analysis assigned V and J genes by comparing TCR nucleotide sequences with IMGT/GENE-DB human TR gene sequences. Using the TCRdist pipeline, a later analysis assigned CDR3 sequences along with most-parsimonious VDJ recombination scenarios. In a later analysis, every TCR beta chain was defined by the combination of its CDR3 amino acid sequence and its V-gene family, and reads without a unique V-gene family were dropped. A later analysis removed several hundred highly shared, low-generation-probability nucleotide sequences to deal with suspected cross-contamination and a sequencing artifact. In a later analysis, a clonal expansion index was calculated for each public chain from normalized within-repertoire ranks of inferred template counts. Generation probabilities in a later analysis came from a VDJ recombination model fitted to out-of-frame rearrangements, and those results were checked against IGoR. Hypergeometric tests were used in a later analysis to score TCR-TCR, TCR-HLA and TCR-CMV co-occurrence, with a repertoire-size bias correction applied to the TCR pairs. False discovery rates were estimated in a later analysis by permuting HLA or CMV assignments 20 times. A later analysis grouped co-occurring TCRs with DBSCAN, adding TCRdist sequence similarity when clustering within HLA-allele-positive subsets. Repertoires with fewer than 30,000 or more than 120,000 public chains, plus five repertoires with anomalous nucleotide sharing, were excluded from co-occurrence clustering. This is the immuneACCESS table as TCRdb keeps it, with only in-frame sequences that have V and J called. A part of the clones is gone; compared with another copy, unresolved V genes explain less than half, and the rest is unexplained. V, J and clone size reflect that table, while D and trimming were determined from the DNA. This sample comprises 90,000 to 110,000 clones, roughly an eighth of them detected only once. The top ten clones comprise more than 15% of the sample.

The cohort consisted of 600 to 750 healthy bone marrow donors. At the time of sampling, all cohort members were nominally healthy, though unrecorded immune exposures were likely present. The donor was CMV seropositive and belonged to the group of some 290 seropositive cohort members. Each donor provided a peripheral blood sample, and peripheral blood mononuclear cells were used for TCR beta sequencing. The Qiagen DNeasy Blood Extraction Kit was used to extract genomic DNA from the blood cell samples. The chain couples TRBV29-1 to TRBJ1-2; a tentative D match to TRBD1 spans 5 bases. The TCR sequence derives from a man aged 35 to 55 in good health and CMV-seropositive. Sequenced material: PBMCs. The DNA reads TGCAGCGTCGCCAGGGCCGGTTATGGCTACACCTTC. This encodes CSVARAGYGYTF.